Listed below are T cell receptor beta chains from one sample, sequenced in a study of blood T cell repertoires in COVID-19. Here immunoSEQ multiplex PCR was the method, and the copy in TCRdb shows in-frame clones only, minus some. The sample yields approximately 200,000 clones, 75% to 90% seen once. The source material was peripheral blood. All receptors derive from a human donor in a cohort sampled during active COVID-19. Each CDR3 is given with its conserved first and last residue. The order of the fields is V gene, clone size, D gene, J gene, CDR3 protein, CDR3 DNA. D genes are given only for firm matches. Only some rows state a clone size, as once, few, many or a class for expanded clones.

v_call: TRBV6-5
clone_size: .
d_call: TRBD1
j_call: TRBJ1-1
cdr3_aa: CASSYRQGFTEAFF
cdr3_nt: TGTGCCAGCAGTTATCGACAGGGATTTACTGAAGCTTTCTTT

v_call: TRBV29-1
clone_size: .
d_call: TRBD1
j_call: TRBJ2-2
cdr3_aa: CSATGGAFAGELFF
cdr3_nt: TGCAGCGCCACAGGGGGCGCGTTCGCCGGGGAGCTGTTTTTT

v_call: TRBV3-1/TRBV3-2
clone_size: .
d_call: .
j_call: TRBJ1-4
cdr3_aa: CASSLGGAPSSNEKLFF
cdr3_nt: TGTGCCAGCAGCCTTGGAGGGGCGCCCTCATCGAATGAAAAACTGTTTTTT

v_call: TRBV21-1
clone_size: .
d_call: .
j_call: TRBJ2-7
cdr3_aa: CASSGTGGTLRLADSYEQYF
cdr3_nt: TGTGCCAGCAGTGGGACAGGGGGCACCCTTAGGCTAGCTGACTCCTACGAGCAGTACTTC

v_call: TRBV29-1
clone_size: .
d_call: TRBD1
j_call: TRBJ2-7
cdr3_aa: CSVEEEGDSYEQYF
cdr3_nt: TGCAGCGTTGAAGAAGAGGGGGACAGCTACGAGCAGTACTTC

v_call: TRBV4-2
clone_size: .
d_call: .
j_call: TRBJ2-7
cdr3_aa: CASSQARADPSYEQYF
cdr3_nt: TGTGCCAGCAGCCAAGCCAGGGCGGACCCCTCCTACGAGCAGTACTTC

v_call: TRBV7-8
clone_size: .
d_call: .
j_call: TRBJ2-3
cdr3_aa: CASSPPRGAGTDTQYF
cdr3_nt: TGTGCCAGCAGCCCGCCTCGGGGGGCCGGCACAGATACGCAGTATTTT

v_call: TRBV7-6
clone_size: .
d_call: TRBD1
j_call: TRBJ2-2
cdr3_aa: CASSLNSGQANTGELFF
cdr3_nt: TGTGCCAGCAGCTTAAATTCCGGACAGGCGAACACCGGGGAGCTGTTTTTT

v_call: TRBV27
clone_size: .
d_call: TRBD1
j_call: TRBJ1-6
cdr3_aa: CASSPDRDASPLHF
cdr3_nt: TGTGCCAGCAGTCCCGACAGGGACGCCTCACCCCTCCACTTT

v_call: TRBV6-2/TRBV6-3
clone_size: once
d_call: TRBD1
j_call: TRBJ1-1
cdr3_aa: CASSWDRGRDTEAFF
cdr3_nt: TGTGCCAGCAGTTGGGACAGGGGGCGCGACACTGAAGCTTTCTTT

v_call: TRBV5-1
clone_size: .
d_call: .
j_call: TRBJ2-1
cdr3_aa: CASSLTEHNEQFF
cdr3_nt: TGCGCCAGCAGCTTGACAGAACACAATGAGCAGTTCTTC

v_call: TRBV7-9
clone_size: .
d_call: TRBD1
j_call: TRBJ1-1
cdr3_aa: CASSFTQGAFEAFF
cdr3_nt: TGTGCCAGCAGCTTTACGCAGGGGGCATTTGAAGCTTTCTTT

v_call: TRBV19
clone_size: .
d_call: TRBD1
j_call: TRBJ2-6
cdr3_aa: CASSLDRGSSGANVLTF
cdr3_nt: TGTGCCAGTAGTCTTGACAGGGGGAGTTCTGGGGCCAACGTCCTGACTTTC

v_call: TRBV28
clone_size: .
d_call: TRBD1
j_call: TRBJ1-5
cdr3_aa: CASSSDRERSQPQHF
cdr3_nt: TGTGCCAGCAGTTCGGACAGGGAGAGGAGTCAGCCCCAGCATTTT

v_call: TRBV7-2
clone_size: few
d_call: .
j_call: TRBJ1-1
cdr3_aa: CASSSHMNTEAFF
cdr3_nt: TGTGCCAGCAGCTCCCACATGAACACTGAAGCTTTCTTT

v_call: TRBV7-2
clone_size: once
d_call: TRBD2
j_call: TRBJ2-3
cdr3_aa: CASGLAGGRTDTQYF
cdr3_nt: TGTGCCAGCGGACTAGCGGGAGGGAGGACAGATACGCAGTATTTT

v_call: TRBV27
clone_size: .
d_call: .
j_call: TRBJ2-7
cdr3_aa: CASSAGLRASYEQYF
cdr3_nt: TGTGCCAGCAGTGCGGGACTTCGAGCATCCTACGAGCAGTACTTC

v_call: TRBV18
clone_size: .
d_call: .
j_call: TRBJ1-1
cdr3_aa: CASSSDLNTEAFF
cdr3_nt: TGTGCCAGCTCATCAGATTTGAACACTGAAGCTTTCTTT

v_call: TRBV5-1
clone_size: .
d_call: TRBD1
j_call: TRBJ1-4
cdr3_aa: CASSSGGFATNEKLFF
cdr3_nt: TGCGCCAGCAGCTCAGGGGGTTTTGCAACTAATGAAAAACTGTTTTTT

v_call: TRBV9
clone_size: .
d_call: TRBD1
j_call: TRBJ1-2
cdr3_aa: CASSASGGNGYTF
cdr3_nt: TGTGCCAGCAGCGCCTCAGGGGGTAACGGCTACACCTTC

v_call: TRBV19
clone_size: .
d_call: .
j_call: TRBJ2-3
cdr3_aa: CASSIDSGVSTDTQYF
cdr3_nt: TGTGCCAGTAGTATAGATTCAGGGGTAAGCACAGATACGCAGTATTTT

v_call: TRBV11-1
clone_size: .
d_call: .
j_call: TRBJ2-1
cdr3_aa: CASARGGASYNEQFF
cdr3_nt: TGTGCCAGCGCTAGGGGGGGAGCATCCTACAATGAGCAGTTCTTC